This T cell receptor beta chain was obtained from a study of blood T cell repertoires in COVID-19 (TCRdb year 2020). About the investigation overall: The collaborator samples originated in the United States, Italy and Spain and spanned the acute and convalescent phases of COVID-19. The material from the prospective study consisted of cDNA or gDNA derived from T cells, B-cell-depleted T cells, or PBMCs. The dataset comprised deeply sampled blood TCRbeta repertoires from subjects exposed to, actively infected with, or recovered from COVID-19. The repertoires were released in a freely available public database intended as a resource for research on the immune response to SARS-CoV-2. Samples were obtained from the ongoing ImmuneRACE study (first 160 participants) and from 1,000 to 1,500 subjects provided by 6 global collaborators. A de-identified subject ID, COVID-19 status, age in years and sex were almost always included in the sample metadata. Where available, HLA class I and class II types were taken from metadata supplied by the sample provider and were not determined by assay-based typing.

Whole blood was collected in K2EDTA tubes by collaborating institutions according to the institutions' own protocols. For TCRbeta analysis, collaborator samples were shipped as frozen whole blood, as isolated PBMCs, or as DNA extracted from either sample type. General study outcomes and caveats: The amount of clinical and demographic metadata varied by source and participant and was provided uncurated.

On this clone: The specificity of this receptor is unknown. No base-level quality is on record; no much larger clone is a single base apart.

TCRbeta CDR3 regions were amplified from genomic DNA using the immunoSEQ Assay, a bias-controlled multiplex PCR. In the authors' own workflow: Within the assay, amplification of reference gene primers was used to estimate how many nucleated cells each sample contained. To quantify the absolute abundance of each unique TCRbeta CDR3 rearrangement, sequence reads were collapsed and filtered. For each sample, productive Simpson clonality was calculated as the square root of Simpson's diversity index over productive rearrangements. TCRdb holds this immuneACCESS table with in-frame rearrangements only. Some clones are missing; in checked studies, unresolved V genes explain under half, and the rest has no known cause. The V and J calls and clone size were taken over from that table, and D and trimming were inferred from the DNA. For this sample the table gives a few hundred thousand clones, of which approximately 89% were detected only once. About 12% of the sample belongs to the ten largest clones.

From a lookup of the germline V gene, CDR1 and CDR2 are SNHLY and FYNNEI. From the cysteine through the phenylalanine, the CDR3 covers 15 amino acids. CDR3 DNA is the only sequence kept; it has 45 bases, read in frame from the first base. Trimming costs V 8 bases and J 3 bases, and their ends lie 14 bases apart. The receptor comes from a woman aged 55-69 years with acute or convalescent COVID-19. Sample: peripheral blood. The sequence is built from TRBV2 and TRBJ1-6; TRBD1 could be the D gene, as 6 bases match. The CDR3 loop reads CASGQGGFYNSPLHF. The DNA is as follows: TGTGCCAGCGGCCAAGGGGGTTTCTATAATTCACCCCTCCACTTT.